This TCR beta chain comes out of a study of Graves' ophthalmopathy and Graves' hyperthyroidism. The germline CDR1 and CDR2 sequences are SNHLY and FYNNEI. This CDR3 has 15 residues. Trimming pared 6 bases from V and 0 bases from J, leaving 14 bases between. RNA transcripts served as template for amplifying TCR beta CDR3 sequences. The workflow started with a first-round RT-PCR run with HTBI primers and then moved on to a second-round multiplex PCR. One entry per CDR3 protein, called by TCRdb with MiXCR from the multiplex PCR reads. Among some 1.1 million distinct CDR3 sequences listed, less than 45% were seen once. This clonotype was found many times.

V is TRBV2 and J is TRBJ2-5; no clear D. The clonotype was recovered from an adult man with Graves' hyperthyroidism. The material sequenced was peripheral blood or thyroid tissue (not recorded which). Written as DNA, the CDR3 is TGTGCCAGCAGCTCATATCACCGGTACCAAGAGACCCAGTACTTC. Amino acids: CASSSYHRYQETQYF.